The rows below give T cell receptor beta chains drawn from one sample of a study of control samples from healthy donors and cancer patients. The repertoire was sequenced with immunoSEQ multiplex PCR; TCRdb's copy has only in-frame clones and lacks some. Here the sample spans a few hundred thousand clones, 90% being singletons. Source material: PBMCs. These TCRs come from a man aged 35 to 55 with head and neck cancer. Both conserved end residues are part of each CDR3. D genes are given only for firm matches. Size is stated for part of the rows, as once, few or many counts, or as a class when the clone is expanded.

TRBJ2-5 . . 10 TRBV20-1 CSAIWETQYF TGCAGTGCTATTTGGGAGACCCAGTACTTC
TRBJ1-4 TRBD1 . 14 TRBV28 CASWGQSTNEKLFF TGTGCCAGCTGGGGACAGTCAACTAATGAAAAACTGTTTTTT
TRBJ1-3 . . 16 TRBV6-5 CASSYGGKGSGNTIYF TGTGCCAGCAGTTACGGAGGGAAGGGATCAGGAAACACCATATATTTT
TRBJ2-1 TRBD2 . 15 TRBV3-1/TRBV3-2 CASSSGLAGYNEQFF TGTGCCAGCAGCTCGGGACTAGCGGGGTACAATGAGCAGTTCTTC
TRBJ1-1 TRBD1 . 13 TRBV18 CASSTGQDTEAFF TGTGCCAGTTCGACAGGGCAAGACACTGAAGCTTTCTTT
TRBJ2-2 . . 14 TRBV7-9 CASSLGGFTGELFF TGTGCCAGCAGCTTAGGGGGGTTCACCGGGGAGCTGTTTTTT
TRBJ1-1 . . 11 TRBV5-4 CASSRDAQAFF TGTGCCAGCAGCAGGGACGCCCAAGCTTTCTTT
TRBJ2-7 . . 16 TRBV7-8 CASSFGTPFSSYEQYF TGTGCCAGCAGCTTCGGGACGCCATTTAGCTCCTACGAGCAGTACTTC
TRBJ2-3 . . 15 TRBV6-5 CASRTPKGVTDTQYF TGTGCCAGCAGAACCCCTAAAGGGGTCACAGATACGCAGTATTTT
TRBJ1-1 . . 14 TRBV11-2 CASSFGGENTEAFF TGTGCCAGCAGCTTCGGTGGGGAAAACACTGAAGCTTTCTTT
TRBJ1-5 TRBD1 . 16 TRBV9 CASSVGPGQLNQPQHF TGTGCCAGCAGCGTAGGTCCGGGACAGCTTAATCAGCCCCAGCATTTT
TRBJ2-7 . . 12 TRBV27 CASSSRVNEQYF TGTGCCAGCAGTTCCAGGGTCAATGAGCAGTACTTC
TRBJ1-3 . . 14 TRBV29-1 CSTGILKDGNTIYF TGCAGCACAGGGATTCTCAAAGATGGAAACACCATATATTTT
TRBJ1-2 TRBD1 once 14 TRBV29-1 CSVGIGTGGHGYTF TGCAGCGTTGGGATCGGGACAGGGGGTCATGGCTACACCTTC
TRBJ2-7 . . 15 TRBV11-2 CASSLAPGTSYEQYF TGTGCCAGCAGCTTAGCGCCAGGGACTTCCTACGAGCAGTACTTC
TRBJ2-7 . . 12 TRBV20-1 CSASLSFYEQYF TGCAGTGCTAGTCTCAGTTTCTACGAGCAGTACTTC
TRBJ2-7 . . 14 TRBV9 CASSVEASSYEQYF TGTGCCAGCAGCGTAGAGGCTAGTTCCTACGAGCAGTACTTC
TRBJ1-1 . . 13 TRBV29-1 CSVEEAMNTEAFF TGCAGCGTTGAGGAAGCCATGAACACTGAAGCTTTCTTT
TRBJ1-5 . . 13 TRBV6-5 CASSPGAGQPQHF TGTGCCAGCAGTCCAGGTGCGGGTCAGCCCCAGCATTTT
TRBJ1-1 . . 17 TRBV4-2 CASSQAPQGGTNTEAFF TGTGCCAGCAGCCAAGCCCCGCAGGGAGGGACGAACACTGAAGCTTTCTTT
TRBJ1-1 . . 15 TRBV15 CATSRDKGLNTEAFF TGTGCCACCAGCAGAGATAAAGGGCTAAACACTGAAGCTTTCTTT
TRBJ2-1 . . 13 TRBV30 CAWSPPIVNEQFF TGTGCCTGGAGTCCCCCTATAGTCAATGAGCAGTTCTTC
TRBJ2-1 TRBD2 . 16 TRBV24-1 CATSEGAGGPINEQFF TGTGCCACCAGTGAGGGCGCGGGAGGGCCGATCAATGAGCAGTTCTTC
TRBJ2-5 . . 13 TRBV30 CAGTLGAQETQYF TGTGCCGGAACACTGGGGGCCCAAGAGACCCAGTACTTC
TRBJ2-5 . . 14 TRBV7-8 CASSLAFREETQYF TGTGCCAGCAGCTTAGCGTTCAGAGAAGAGACCCAGTACTTC
TRBJ1-1 TRBD1 . 14 TRBV5-1 CASGRTGDNTEAFF TGCGCCAGCGGTCGGACAGGGGACAACACTGAAGCTTTCTTT
TRBJ1-4 TRBD1 . 14 TRBV10-2 CASRKTGTNEKLFF TGCGCCAGCAGGAAGACAGGGACTAATGAAAAACTGTTTTTT
TRBJ1-2 . . 16 TRBV19 CASCPVYAGQNYGYTF TGTGCCAGTTGTCCCGTATATGCAGGACAGAACTATGGCTACACCTTC
TRBJ2-7 . . 13 TRBV3-1/TRBV3-2 CASSRDGRYEQYF TGTGCCAGCAGCCGGGACGGGAGATACGAGCAGTACTTC
TRBJ1-2 . . 14 TRBV19 CASSILNSPYGYTF TGTGCCAGTAGTATCTTAAACTCCCCCTATGGCTACACCTTC
TRBJ2-7 . . 15 TRBV18 CASSPVHALTYEQYF TGTGCCAGCTCACCAGTCCACGCGTTGACCTACGAGCAGTACTTC
TRBJ2-2 TRBD1 . 15 TRBV5-1 CASSLTGQGSGELFF TGCGCCAGCAGCTTAACGGGACAGGGTTCCGGGGAGCTGTTTTTT
TRBJ1-1 TRBD1 . 19 TRBV28 CASRPGSDGQGRRYTEAFF TGTGCCAGCAGACCCGGGTCCGACGGACAGGGCAGGAGATACACTGAAGCTTTCTTT
TRBJ1-1 . . 14 TRBV7-3 CASSSRGWDTEAFF TGTGCCAGCAGCTCGAGGGGGTGGGACACTGAAGCTTTCTTT
TRBJ2-3 . . 14 TRBV27 CASSFQGSTDTQYF TGTGCCAGCAGTTTCCAGGGTAGCACAGATACGCAGTATTTT
TRBJ1-1 . . 15 TRBV4-3 CASSQGSGANTEAFF TGCGCCAGCAGCCAAGGCTCAGGGGCTAACACTGAAGCTTTCTTT
TRBJ2-2 TRBD1 . 17 TRBV6-2/TRBV6-3 CASSSIPGGGETGELFF TGTGCCAGCAGTTCCATCCCAGGGGGCGGTGAGACCGGGGAGCTGTTTTTT
TRBJ2-3 TRBD2 . 14 TRBV18 CASSTSAITDTQYF TGTGCCAGCTCCACTAGCGCCATCACAGATACGCAGTATTTT
TRBJ1-3 TRBD1 few 15 TRBV7-2 CASSATGGVRNTIYF TGTGCCAGCAGCGCAACAGGGGGCGTAAGGAACACCATATATTTT
TRBJ1-5 TRBD1 . 15 TRBV5-1 CASSWGQGDNQPQHF TGCGCCAGCAGCTGGGGTCAGGGGGATAATCAGCCCCAGCATTTT
TRBJ2-5 . . 16 TRBV5-1 CASSLNELSMEETQYF TGCGCCAGCAGCCTAAACGAACTCTCCATGGAAGAGACCCAGTACTTC
TRBJ1-1 TRBD1 . 11 TRBV30 CAWEGTAEAFF TGTGCCTGGGAGGGGACAGCCGAAGCTTTCTTT
TRBJ1-1 . . 12 TRBV6-5 CASSYDATEAFF TGTGCCAGCAGTTACGACGCCACTGAAGCTTTCTTT
TRBJ1-3 TRBD1 . 16 TRBV28 CASSLSGTAAGNTIYF TGTGCCAGCAGTTTAAGCGGGACAGCCGCTGGAAACACCATATATTTT
TRBJ1-5 . . 14 TRBV5-4 CASSLVGSDQPQHF TGTGCCAGCAGCTTGGTGGGCAGTGATCAGCCCCAGCATTTT
TRBJ2-5 . . 14 TRBV6-6 CASSRADIQETQYF TGTGCCAGCAGCCGTGCGGACATCCAAGAGACCCAGTACTTC
TRBJ2-2 . . 17 TRBV19 CASSMGRGGKNTGELFF TGTGCCAGTAGTATGGGGCGGGGCGGGAAGAACACCGGGGAGCTGTTTTTT
TRBJ2-3 . . 15 TRBV25-1 CASRDPKPGTDTQYF TGTGCCAGCAGGGATCCTAAGCCGGGCACAGATACGCAGTATTTT
TRBJ1-6 TRBD1 . 14 TRBV30 CAWSRTGGNSPLHF TGTGCCTGGAGTCGGACAGGTGGGAATTCACCCCTCCACTTT
TRBJ1-6 . . 15 TRBV18 CASSPGGGYNSPLHF TGTGCCAGCTCACCTGGCGGCGGTTATAATTCACCCCTCCACTTT
TRBJ1-2 . . 13 TRBV12-3/TRBV12-4 CASSFTRIEGYTF TGTGCCAGCAGTTTTACGAGGATAGAGGGCTACACCTTC
TRBJ1-4 . . 14 TRBV27 CASSLSDPNEKLFF TGTGCCAGCAGTCTATCCGACCCTAATGAAAAACTGTTTTTT
TRBJ2-7 . . 13 TRBV6-5 CATGGHTTYEQYF TGTGCCACCGGAGGACACACAACCTACGAGCAGTACTTC
TRBJ2-7 . . 13 TRBV28 CASSFTPVYEQYF TGTGCCAGCAGTTTTACGCCCGTCTACGAGCAGTACTTC
TRBJ1-1 TRBD1 . 15 TRBV7-2 CASSLGGTGNTEAFF TGTGCCAGCAGCTTAGGCGGGACAGGGAACACTGAAGCTTTCTTT
TRBJ2-5 . . 14 TRBV29-1 CSVEVLGVAETQYF TGCAGCGTTGAAGTACTGGGGGTAGCAGAGACCCAGTACTTC
TRBJ1-2 TRBD1 . 12 TRBV28 CASSKQGYGYTF TGTGCCAGCAGTAAACAGGGGTACGGCTACACCTTC
TRBJ2-1 . . 15 TRBV9 CASSPPGPRGNEQFF TGTGCCAGCAGCCCTCCGGGTCCTAGAGGTAATGAGCAGTTCTTC
TRBJ1-6 TRBD1 . 14 TRBV5-4 CASSSGQPNSPLHF TGTGCCAGCAGTTCGGGACAGCCCAACTCACCCCTCCACTTT